This TCR beta chain was retrieved from a study of blood T cell repertoires in COVID-19. Study-level information: Acute and convalescent COVID-19 specimens originated in the United States, Italy and Spain. In each case, the material was cDNA or gDNA derived from T cells, B-cell-depleted T cells, or PBMCs.

This clone was found a few times. This CDR3 is built from 15 residues. Trimming cost V 2 bases and J 0 bases, with 10 bases left between them. Germline assignment: CDR1 SGHNT and CDR2 YYREEE (reference sequence). The authors' processing: Amplification with reference gene primers provided the estimates of nucleated cell counts. Sequencing used immunoSEQ multiplex PCR; TCRdb keeps in-frame clones, though not all of them. V and J calls and clone size are given by that table; D and trimming were obtained from the DNA. The repertoire includes fewer than 300,000 clones, 86% of them detected once, and about 10% sits in the top ten.

V is TRBV5-4 and J is TRBJ2-3; D is ambiguous. This clonotype was sampled from a man aged 35-49 years who had recovered from COVID-19. Sequences were obtained from peripheral blood. This CDR3 reads CASSFTHASTDTQYF. CDR3 in DNA: TGTGCCAGCAGCTTCACACACGCTAGCACAGATACGCAGTATTTT.